A single sample gave rise to the 22 T cell receptor beta chains below, sequenced in a study of regulatory T cells in long-lasting Graves disease. Specified time point: persistent/refractory GD, antithyroid drugs over 5 years with positive TRAb. The TCR library was prepared using RNA isolated from PBMCs. HTBI primers from iRepertoire and Arm-PCR of CDR3 regions yielded the TCR beta libraries. TCRdb independently ran MiXCR on the multiplex PCR reads; one entry per CDR3 protein. The sample carries almost 350,000 distinct CDR3 sequences, about 19% recorded once. The source was peripheral blood mononuclear cells (PBMCs), collected when the disease was refractory, from a patient treated with antithyroid drugs. Receptors originate from a female donor with Graves disease.

Concerning this clonotype: This may be a read error: a much more frequent sequence differs by one nucleotide. The genes are TRBV6-1 and TRBJ2-7, with unresolved D. Trimming cost V 6 bases and J 3 bases, with 15 bases left between them. Germline CDR1 MNHNS, CDR2 SASEGT. The CDR3 loop spans 14 amino acids. CDR3 residues: CASSSGLSIYEQYF. As DNA, the CDR3 is TGTGCCAGCAGCTCAGGTTTGAGTATCTACGAGCAGTACTTC.

This clonotype was observed at least ten times. This sequence joins TRBV12-3 or TRBV12-4 and TRBJ1-4; TRBD1 matches at 7 bases. CDR3 length: 15 residues. V lost 4 bases, J lost 5 bases, and 7 bases stayed unmatched. CDR3 sequence reads: CASSSFSTGNEKLFF. The CDR3, as DNA: TGTGCCAGCAGTTCCTTCTCGACAGGGAATGAAAAACTGTTTTTT.

This clonotype has ten or more counts. The chain uses TRBV7-8 and TRBJ2-5; TRBD1 matches 10 bases. The CDR3 extends over 15 amino acids. With 4 bases clipped from V and 6 bases from J, the junction kept 8 bases outside the gene matches. CDR1 and CDR2 from the germline V gene are SGHVS and FQNEAQ. As DNA, the CDR3 is TGTGCCAGCAGCTCAGGGACAGGGGCAAGGAAGACCCAGTACTTC. Translated, it gives CASSSGTGARKTQYF.

The table lists this clonotype with a few counts. Relative to the germline gene, one junction end is altered; a read error may explain this. V usage is TRBV29-1 and J usage is TRBJ1-5, with D perhaps matching TRBD1 (5 bases). CDR3 length equals 8 residues. Germline V gives CDR1 SQVTM, CDR2 ANQGSEA. In DNA, the CDR3 is TGCAGCGTTGGTGGGGGAGTGTTC. This translates into CSVGGGVF.

In its sample, this clonotype was seen many times. V is TRBV29-1 and J is TRBJ2-5, with 7 bases that match TRBD1. This CDR3 is built from 13 residues. Germline V gene lookup returns CDR1 SQVTM and CDR2 ANQGSEA. With 8 bases clipped from V and 6 bases from J, the junction kept 12 bases outside the gene matches. The CDR3 DNA sequence: TGCAGCTTCATGTGGACAGGCCGTCAGACCCAGTACTTC. Translation gives CSFMWTGRQTQYF.

This clonotype was observed many times. This may arise from a read error, as a much more abundant clone is one base away. The CDR3 DNA follows: TGTGCCAGCAGCCGGGACACCCAAGAGACCCAGTACTTC. Protein product: CASSRDTQETQYF. V is TRBV18 and J is TRBJ2-5, with D maybe TRBD1 (6 bases). V was pared by 8 bases and J by 1 base, with 11 bases between. Per germline, CDR1 KGHSH and CDR2 LQKENI. The length of the CDR3 is 13 residues.

This clonotype was counted many times. The J gene is TRBJ2-7, the V gene TRBV6-5; the D is unclear. V was clipped by 0 bases and J by 2 bases, with 8 bases between them. Germline values: CDR1 MNHEY, CDR2 SVGAGI. This CDR3 is 14 amino acids long. DNA for the CDR3: TGTGCCAGCAGTTACTCTAGGCAGGCCTACGAGCAGTACTTC. Its protein is CASSYSRQAYEQYF.

Comments on this clonotype: Being one base from a much bigger clone, this may be a read error. The J gene is TRBJ1-2, the V gene TRBV12-3 or TRBV12-4; no reliable D call. The CDR3 sequence is 14 residues long. With 6 bases removed from V and 4 bases from J, the gap between germline ends came to 15 bases. The DNA of the CDR3 is TGTGCCAGCAGCCAGGCGGGCGGACTCTATGGCTACACCTTC. Protein sequence: CASSQAGGLYGYTF.

This clonotype came up a few times. The chain has TRBV2 and TRBJ1-2, with D perhaps matching TRBD1 (6 bases). The V and J ends lost 6 bases and 8 bases respectively, with 19 bases between them. Germline V lookup: CDR1 SNHLY, CDR2 FYNNEI. This CDR3 is 14 amino acids long. CDR3 loop: CASSPTGGAEGYTF. CDR3 DNA sequence: TGTGCCAGCAGCCCAACGGGGGGCGCAGAAGGCTACACCTTC. Full variable domain (remainder filled in from reference TRBV2 and TRBJ1-2): EPEVTQTPSHQVTQMGQEVILRCVPISNHLYFYWYRQILGQKVEFLVSFYNNEISEKSEIFDDQFSVERPDGSNFTLKIRSTKLEDSAMYFCASSPTGGAEGYTFGSGTRLTVV.

This chain joins TRBV7-9 and TRBJ1-1; maybe TRBD1 (5 bases). The CDR3 is 16 residues long. The V end lost 0 bases, the J end lost 4 bases, and 15 bases lay between the germline ends. CDR1 is SEHNR and CDR2 is FQNEAQ in the germline V gene (reference sequence). CDR3 DNA sequence: TGTGCCAGCAGCTTAGCGGGGGGGGTCTCGCGCACTGAAGCTTTCTTT. Translation: CASSLAGGVSRTEAFF.

This clonotype appeared many times. The V and J genes are TRBV7-9 and TRBJ2-7; D is uncertain. The germline gives CDR1 SEHNR, CDR2 FQNEAQ (reference sequence). V was cut by 1 base and J by 7 bases, with 5 bases left in between. The CDR3 has 11 amino acids. CDR3 in DNA: TGTGCCAGCAGCTTAGGTGAGGAGCAGTACTTC. This encodes CASSLGEEQYF.

The chain is built from TRBV6-1 and TRBJ1-2, with 10 bases aligning to TRBD1. CDR3 length: 13 residues. J was trimmed by 2 bases and V by 8 bases; bases with no gene match: 2. Looked up from germline, CDR1 is MNHNS and CDR2 is SASEGT. CDR3 residues: CASEDRGNYGYTF. CDR3 in DNA: TGTGCCAGCGAGGACAGGGGGAACTATGGCTACACCTTC.

The rearrangement links TRBV29-1 to TRBJ1-2; D perhaps matches TRBD1 (5 bases). V was trimmed by 4 bases and J by 8 bases, leaving 14 bases between them. Germline V gene data show CDR1 as SQVTM and CDR2 as ANQGSEA. The CDR3 consists of 12 residues. CDR3 nucleotides: TGCAGCGTTGCGGTTTCAGGGAGAGGCTACACCTTC. It is translated as CSVAVSGRGYTF.

This clonotype appeared a few times. The rearrangement uses TRBV20-1 and TRBJ2-5, with D tentatively TRBD1 or TRBD2 (5 bases each). In germline, CDR1 is DFQATT, CDR2 SNEGSKA (reference sequence). The CDR3 runs to 15 residues. The germline V and J ends were trimmed by 3 bases and 5 bases, with 19 bases remaining between them. Here the CDR3 reads CSASRPDFWGETQYF. The CDR3 DNA follows: TGCAGTGCTAGTCGACCGGACTTCTGGGGGGAGACCCAGTACTTC.

As concerns this clonotype: One junction end disagrees with the germline gene, perhaps due to a read error. V and J are TRBV20-1 and TRBJ2-7, with D possibly matching TRBD2 (5 bases). Germline loops: CDR1 DFQATT, CDR2 SNEGSKA (reference sequence). The CDR3 contains 10 residues. CDR3: CSASDEGTNF. The CDR3 DNA reads as TGCAGTGCTAGCGATGAGGGCACAAACTTC.

The chain is built from TRBV4-1 and TRBJ2-5, with 11 nucleotides matching TRBD1. This CDR3 contains 15 residues. Trimming at V came to 6 bases and at J to 1 base, leaving 4 bases not matched to a gene. Looked up from germline, CDR1 is MGHRA and CDR2 is YSYEKL. The CDR3 loop is CASRLGQGAQETQYF. The CDR3 DNA reads as TGCGCCAGCAGGCTAGGACAGGGGGCCCAAGAGACCCAGTACTTC.

The chain has TRBV28 and TRBJ1-2; 10 bases map to TRBD1. The CDR3 is made up of 17 amino acids. Germline CDR1 MDHEN, CDR2 SYDVKM. V gave up 4 bases and J gave up 1 base; unmatched junction bases: 9. CDR3 loop: CASSSPTGGLINYGYTF. The CDR3 nucleotides read TGTGCCAGCAGTTCACCGACAGGGGGCCTGATTAACTATGGCTACACCTTC.

The chain recombines TRBV3-1 with TRBJ1-3, with D tentatively TRBD1 (5 bases). The germline V and J ends were trimmed by 2 bases and 0 bases, with 5 bases remaining between them. This CDR3 contains 14 residues. From germline, CDR1 is LGHDT and CDR2 YNNKEL (reference sequence). This CDR3 reads CASSQQGSGNTIYF. The CDR3 DNA follows: TGTGCCAGCAGCCAACAGGGCTCTGGAAACACCATATATTTT. The entire variable domain, with the rest obtained from reference TRBV3-1 and TRBJ1-3, is as follows: DTAVSQTPKYLVTQMGNDKSIKCEQNLGHDTMYWYKQDSKKFLKIMFSYNNKELIINETVPNRFSPKSPDKAHLNLHINSLELGDSAVYFCASSQQGSGNTIYFGEGSWLTVV.

This clonotype was recorded many times. CDR3 in DNA: TGTGCCAGCAGTTCCTACCTGGGGGGAAAATTTCGCGACGAGCAGTACTTC. Protein sequence: CASSSYLGGKFRDEQYF. The chain carries TRBV28 and TRBJ2-7; TRBD2 might be the D (6 bases). Per the germline V gene, CDR1 is MDHEN and CDR2 is SYDVKM. The CDR3 totals 17 residues. V was trimmed by 4 bases and J by 5 bases, leaving 24 bases between them.

This clonotype was recorded many times. This chain uses TRBV28 with TRBJ2-5; TRBD1 matches 9 bases. CDR3 length equals 16 residues. V shed 3 bases, J shed 5 bases, and the junction held 10 bases outside the gene matches. Germline V gene sequence: CDR1 MDHEN, CDR2 SYDVKM. CDR3 DNA sequence: TGTGCCAGCAGTTTCTCTACAGGGGGCGCGGGGGAGACCCAGTACTTC. Translation gives CASSFSTGGAGETQYF.

This clonotype has more than one count but fewer than ten. The chain has TRBV19 and TRBJ1-5, with 7 bases identical to TRBD1. With V trimmed by 6 bases and J by 0 bases, 5 bases remained unmatched. Germline V lookup: CDR1 LNHDA, CDR2 SQIVND (reference sequence). The CDR3 is made up of 15 amino acids. CDR3: CASSPQGTSNQPQHF. The CDR3 DNA sequence: TGTGCCAGTAGCCCACAGGGGACTAGCAATCAGCCCCAGCATTTT.

Details on this clonotype: This may arise from a read error, as a much more abundant clone is one base away. This chain joins TRBV7-2 and TRBJ1-5; D remains ambiguous. The CDR3 runs 14 residues. Germline V gene lookup returns CDR1 SGHTA and CDR2 FQGNSA. CDR3 amino acids: CVSRNPGSNQPQHF. CDR3 bases: TGTGTCAGCAGAAACCCGGGAAGCAATCAGCCCCAGCATTTT.